The 22 T cell receptor beta chains given below trace back to one sample, sequenced in a study of response to subunit inactivated influenza vaccine. TCRdb processed the RT-PCR reads anew with MiXCR; each CDR3 protein has one entry. The sample contains 500,000 to 600,000 distinct CDR3 sequences, 6.5% to 8% of which appear only once. The specimen was PBMCs from blood, collected less than 25 months after vaccination. Every receptor here comes from a man aged 45-69 years who received an inactivated influenza vaccine.

The rearrangement joins TRBV20-1 to TRBJ2-7; 8 bases align to TRBD1. The CDR3 has 14 amino acids. The V gene's germline CDR1 is DFQATT and CDR2 SNEGSKA (reference sequence). V lost 5 bases, J lost 7 bases, and 13 bases stayed unmatched. Here the CDR3 reads CSASRTGQIGEQYF. CDR3 sequence (DNA): TGCAGTGCTTCTAGGACAGGGCAAATTGGAGAGCAGTACTTC.

This clonotype has a handful of counts. The chain combines TRBV21-1 with TRBJ2-7; no DNA check was done on the table's D call, TRBD1. TRBV21-1 is given as a pseudogene. The CDR3 consists of 17 residues. CDR3 sequence: CASSMLPVRTDPYEQYF. CDR3 DNA: TGTGCCAGCAGCATGCTACCGGTTCGGACAGACCCCTACGAGCAGTACTTC.

The CDR3 protein is CAISETGKNEQFF. The DNA of the CDR3 is TGTGCCATCAGTGAGACAGGGAAGAATGAGCAGTTCTTC. The V call is TRBV10-3, the J call TRBJ2-1; a possible D gene is TRBD1 (6 bases). Trimming removed 2 bases at V and 7 bases at J, with 9 bases between. There are 13 residues in the CDR3. The germline CDR1 and CDR2 sequences are ENHRY and SYGVKD.

This clonotype has ten or more counts. The genes are TRBV16 and TRBJ1-5; TRBD1 matches at 9 bases. Germline V gene sequence: CDR1 KGHSY, CDR2 FQNENV. The ends lost 1 base at V and 11 bases at J; junction bases unmatched: 9. CDR3 size: 15 residues. CDR3 amino acids: CASSQFRTGVRAQHF. The CDR3 nucleotides read TGTGCCAGCAGCCAATTTAGGACAGGGGTGAGGGCCCAGCATTTT. Supplemented by reference TRBV16 and TRBJ1-5, the full variable domain reads GEEVAQTPKHLVRGEGQKAKLYCAPIKGHSYVFWYQQVLKNEFKFLISFQNENVFDETGMPKERFSAKCLPNSPCSLEIQATKLEDSAVYFCASSQFRTGVRAQHFGDGTRLSIL.

This chain connects TRBV20-1 to TRBJ2-2, with D unclear. The CDR3 is 17 amino acids. Germline CDR1 is DFQATT and CDR2 is SNEGSKA (reference sequence). Trimming removed 0 bases from V and 0 bases from J, with 14 bases in between. CDR3 sequence (DNA): TGCAGTGCTAGAGATGTCCTCCAGCCCTCGAACACCGGGGAGCTGTTTTTT. Protein: CSARDVLQPSNTGELFF.

CDR3 in amino acids: CASSLPPGLADNEQFF. Written as DNA, the CDR3 is TGTGCCAGCAGTTTACCTCCGGGACTAGCGGACAATGAGCAGTTCTTC. The chain employs TRBV28 and TRBJ2-1; 11 bases are a match to TRBD2. This CDR3 has 16 amino acids. The J segment lost 5 bases and the V segment lost 2 bases, leaving 5 bases of the junction unmatched. Germline V gene sequence: CDR1 MDHEN, CDR2 SYDVKM.

This clonotype was recorded many times. The rearrangement joins TRBV4-3 to TRBJ1-6; 9 bases are a match to TRBD1. Trimming cost V 1 base and J 7 bases; bases outside gene matches: 14. The germline V gene has CDR1 LGHNA and CDR2 YSLEER. The CDR3 runs to 19 residues. CDR3 sequence: CASSQVRTGTGFYNSPLHF. The CDR3 region has the DNA TGCGCCAGCAGCCAAGTTCGTACCGGGACAGGGTTCTACAATTCACCCCTCCACTTT.

This clonotype has a handful of counts. The chain combines TRBV7-2 with TRBJ2-2; unclear D gene. The V and J ends lost 5 bases and 7 bases respectively, with 17 bases between them. Germline V gene sequence: CDR1 SGHTA, CDR2 FQGNSA. The CDR3 consists of 15 residues. CDR3 DNA sequence: TGTGCCAGCAGCCCGGGCCTGGGGATAGTCGGGGAGCTGTTTTTT. Its translation: CASSPGLGIVGELFF.

This clonotype has a handful of counts. The chain links TRBV15 to TRBJ2-3; 9 bases align to TRBD2. CDR3 size: 14 residues. J was trimmed by 4 bases and V by 2 bases; bases with no gene match: 1. Per germline, CDR1 LNHNV and CDR2 YYDKDF (reference sequence). CDR3 sequence (DNA): TGTGCCACCAGCAGACCTAGCGGGGCAGATACGCAGTATTTT. Protein: CATSRPSGADTQYF.

The chain links TRBV15 to TRBJ2-6, with D unresolved. The CDR3 is made up of 20 amino acids. Germline V CDR1 and CDR2: LNHNV, YYDKDF (reference sequence). V was pared by 4 bases and J by 0 bases, with 22 bases between. Here the CDR3 DNA reads TGTGCCACCAGCAAAACTGAGGACGGCCTGGGCCGCTCTGGGGCCAACGTCCTGACTTTC. Protein sequence: CATSKTEDGLGRSGANVLTF.

This clonotype was picked up a small number of times. The chain employs TRBV7-9 and TRBJ1-5; D perhaps matches TRBD1 (5 bases). CDR3 length: 15 residues. The germline V and J ends were trimmed by 1 base and 5 bases, with 12 bases remaining between them. Germline V CDR1 and CDR2: SEHNR, FQNEAQ (reference sequence). The DNA of the CDR3 is TGTGCCAGCAGCTTAGACGGGACCTCAGATCAGCCCCAGCATTTT. Translating it yields CASSLDGTSDQPQHF.

There are many counts of this clonotype. V and J are TRBV7-6 and TRBJ2-3; TRBD2 might be the D (6 bases). V lost 4 bases and J lost 0, with 17 bases in between. CDR1 SGHVS and CDR2 FNYEAQ come from the germline V gene. The length of the CDR3 is 17 residues. The CDR3 DNA reads as TGTGCCAGCAGCTCACCCTTGGGGGAGGAAAGCACAGATACGCAGTATTTT. This gives the protein CASSSPLGEESTDTQYF.

Concerning this clonotype: A read error may account for a junction end that differs from germline. The rearrangement joins TRBV5-1 to TRBJ2-1; D is possibly TRBD1 (6 bases). The CDR3 has 14 residues. Germline V CDR1 and CDR2: SGHRS, YFSETQ. Written as DNA, the CDR3 is TGCGCCAGCGCGGCGGACAGCTCCTACGATGAGCAGTTCTTC. This translates into CASAADSSYDEQFF.

The J gene is TRBJ2-7, the V gene TRBV4-1; TRBD1 might be the D (5 bases). V lost 0 bases and J lost 6, with 18 bases in between. Germline loops: CDR1 MGHRA, CDR2 YSYEKL. The CDR3 covers 16 residues. CDR3 in DNA: TGCGCCAGCAGCCAAGATGAGACAGAGACATGGGTCGAGCAGTACTTC. It specifies CASSQDETETWVEQYF.

This clonotype was detected a few times. The chain combines TRBV6-1 with TRBJ1-1, with D hard to call. Germline values: CDR1 MNHNS, CDR2 SASEGT. The CDR3 contains 14 residues. V shed 7 bases and J shed 1 base, with 13 bases lying between them. The CDR3 DNA is TGTGCCAGCACCACCCGTGGTCCGAACACTGAAGCTTTCTTT. It encodes CASTTRGPNTEAFF.

The V call is TRBV7-9, the J call TRBJ1-2; D remains unclear. In germline, CDR1 is SEHNR, CDR2 FQNEAQ (reference sequence). V lost 5 bases and J 4 bases, leaving 17 bases between the germline ends. The CDR3 loop spans 15 amino acids. The CDR3 spells CASSPSPGMGYGYTF. The CDR3 nucleotides are TGTGCCAGCAGCCCCTCCCCGGGGATGGGCTATGGCTACACCTTC.

V gene TRBV7-2 combines with J gene TRBJ2-5; no clear D. V gave up 1 base and J gave up 0 bases, with 6 bases separating them. The germline V gene has CDR1 SGHTA and CDR2 FQGNSA. CDR3 length equals 14 residues. The CDR3: CASSLGANQETQYF. CDR3 nucleotide sequence: TGTGCCAGCAGCTTAGGAGCGAACCAAGAGACCCAGTACTTC.

The CDR3 DNA sequence: TGTGCCGGGGGCTCTTACTACGAGCAGTACTTC. Amino acids: CAGGSYYEQYF. V is TRBV10-3 and J is TRBJ2-7; a possible D gene is TRBD1 (6 bases). Trimming removed 11 bases at V and 3 bases at J, with 11 bases between. Germline V gene lookup returns CDR1 ENHRY and CDR2 SYGVKD. CDR3 length: 11 residues.

This clonotype was recorded at least ten times. CDR3: CASRKGDNSNQPQHF. In DNA, the CDR3 is TGCGCCAGCAGAAAGGGCGATAACAGCAATCAGCCCCAGCATTTT. The chain carries TRBV5-1 and TRBJ1-5; D not certain. CDR1 and CDR2 (germline): SGHRS, YFSETQ. V lost 5 bases and J lost 1, with 13 bases in between. The CDR3 length is 15 residues. Supplemented by reference TRBV5-1 and TRBJ1-5, the full variable domain reads KAGVTQTPRYLIKTRGQQVTLSCSPISGHRSVSWYQQTPGQGLQFLFEYFSETQRNKGNFPGRFSGRQFSNSRSEMNVSTLELGDSALYLCASRKGDNSNQPQHFGDGTRLSIL.

The table lists this clonotype with a few counts. The rearrangement joins TRBV7-6 to TRBJ2-7; no definite D call. Germline CDR1 SGHVS, CDR2 FNYEAQ. Trimming stripped 5 bases from V and 6 bases from J, with 14 bases between. The CDR3 is made up of 13 amino acids. Here the CDR3 reads CASSQTEAGEQYF. The CDR3 DNA reads as TGTGCCAGCAGCCAAACCGAGGCTGGCGAGCAGTACTTC.

This clonotype has at least ten counts. The chain uses TRBV20-1 and TRBJ1-2; 8 positions match TRBD1. The germline CDR1 and CDR2 sequences are DFQATT and SNEGSKA (reference sequence). This CDR3 is 13 amino acids long. V lost 7 bases, J lost 4 bases, and 8 bases stayed unmatched. The DNA for the CDR3 is TGCAGTGGAGAGACAGGGGCGGCCTATGGCTACACCTTC. Its protein is CSGETGAAYGYTF.

V and J are TRBV4-3 and TRBJ1-5; D gene uncertain. Looked up from germline, CDR1 is LGHNA and CDR2 is YSLEER. The CDR3 contains 15 residues. Between the trimmed V and J ends, which lost 0 bases and 0 bases, there was a span of 6 bases. CDR3 in DNA: TGCGCCAGCAGCCAAGATACAAGTAGCAATCAGCCCCAGCATTTT. Its protein is CASSQDTSSNQPQHF.